This T cell receptor beta chain was recorded in a study of shared clonotypes between healthy human individuals. Study conclusions and caveats: Richness estimates generally favored naive over memory subsets.

This clone occurred once. Its specificity is not known. Using immunoSEQ multiplex PCR, the repertoire was profiled, and TCRdb retains in-frame clones only, with some absent. The sample consists of 750,000 to 1,000,000 clones, about 91% of them appearing once. Naive CD8 cells lacked CD45RO and underwent positive selection for CCR7, leaving out terminally differentiated effector memory CD45RA+ cells. The CDR3 loop spans 18 amino acids. The V gene is TRBV21-1, the J gene TRBJ2-2; the table assigns TRBD1, which was not confirmed against the DNA. TRBV21-1 is assigned pseudogene status. This clonotype originated in a man aged 25-45 years in good health. Material: naive CD8+ T cells sorted from blood. For the CDR3, the DNA is TGTGCCCGAGAGCCCGAAGGAGGGACAGGGTGGCCGACCGGGGAGCTGTTTTTT. It encodes CAREPEGGTGWPTGELFF.